This T cell receptor beta chain derives from a study of cytomegalovirus exposure and HLA in healthy donors. Whole-study findings and limits: Most TCR sequences were uncommon, yet certain public TCRs appeared in many donors. The authors enumerated 150 to 200 TCR beta chains as linked to cytomegalovirus. Three CMV-associated chains were confirmed in vitro to be specific for CMV antigens.

Using immunoSEQ multiplex PCR, the repertoire was profiled, and TCRdb retains in-frame clones only, with some absent. In the table there are about 98,000 clones, roughly 85% of which are singletons. Turning to this clone: Its antigen is not identified.

Germline CDR1 reads SEHNR; CDR2 reads FQNEAQ (reference sequence). The CDR3 consists of 12 residues. V lost 6 bases to trimming and J lost 8 bases; unmatched junction nucleotides: 5. This sequence was found in a woman aged 25 to 45 in good health and CMV-seronegative. Sequenced sample: PBMCs. This chain uses TRBV7-9 with TRBJ1-2; TRBD1 matches 8 bases. The CDR3 DNA reads TGTGCCAGCAGGCCAGGGGGCCGGGGCTACACCTTC. Translation gives CASRPGGRGYTF. The full variable domain, its missing parts supplied by reference TRBV7-9 and TRBJ1-2, is DTGVSQNPRHKITKRGQNVTFRCDPISEHNRLYWYRQTLGQGPEFLTYFQNEAQLEKSRLLSDRFSAERPKGSFSTLEIQRTEQGDSAMYLCASRPGGRGYTFGSGTRLTVV.